The sequence of this TCR beta chain was determined in a study of cytomegalovirus exposure and HLA in healthy donors. Study-level background: Genetic ancestry analysis placed approximately 80% of the 300 to 500 donors that were genotyped in the Caucasian-associated cluster. Findings and caveats of the study: A later analysis showed that HLA-associated TCR beta chains had undergone more clonal expansion than equally common others. Earlier results showed most TCR beta V segments being productive about 87% or about 30% of the time. A later analysis reportedly found that, within productive TCRs, an Asian-associated ancestry cluster had fewer N-insertions than the mean observed across the 666 donors.

Trimming left V 3 bases short and J 4 bases short, with 20 bases between. There are 17 residues in the CDR3. Germline CDR1 KGHSH, CDR2 LQKENI. The PCR employed 60 Vbeta primers together with 13 Jbeta primers. Repertoires were generated with immunoSEQ multiplex PCR, while TCRdb's copy carries only in-frame clones and drops some. The table lists 95,000 to 150,000 clones. With respect to this clone: Its target is unknown.

The chain couples TRBV18 to TRBJ2-3, with D perhaps matching TRBD1 (6 bases). The TCR comes from a man aged 18 to 30 in good health and CMV-seronegative. Source material: PBMCs. CDR3: CASSPLLSQGSSDTQYF. In DNA form, the CDR3 reads TGTGCCAGCTCACCCCTACTATCACAGGGTTCTTCAGATACGCAGTATTTT.